The 16 T cell receptor beta chains presented below share a single source sample, sequenced in a study of blood T cell repertoires in COVID-19 (dated by TCRdb to 2019 to 2021). The library was generated by the immunoSEQ multiplex PCR assay. What TCRdb holds here is the immuneACCESS table cut down to in-frame rearrangements. Part of the clones is not present; checked against another copy, under half of the missing clones reflect an unresolved V gene, and the others are unexplained. In all, the sample holds some 300,000 clones, and roughly 89% of those were seen once. Jointly, the top ten make up 1.7% of the sample. The sample consisted of PBMCs or T cells enriched from blood (not recorded which). These receptors were obtained from a woman in her 40s who had recovered from COVID-19.

The gene calls are TRBV7-3 and TRBJ1-1, with 9 bases matching TRBD1. This CDR3 is 15 amino acids long. Germline V CDR1 and CDR2: SGHTA, FQGTGA. V shed 3 bases and J 5 bases; nucleotides not matched to a gene: 7. The CDR3 region is CASSLTGQGYTEAFF. The CDR3 nucleotides are TGTGCCAGCAGCTTGACGGGACAGGGTTATACTGAAGCTTTCTTT.

The chain joins TRBV6-2 or TRBV6-3 to TRBJ2-5; 7 positions match TRBD2. CDR3 length: 17 residues. Germline CDR1 is MNHEY and CDR2 is SVGEGT. Trimming at V came to 1 base and at J to 3 bases, leaving 11 bases not matched to a gene. The CDR3 region has the DNA TGTGCCAGCAGTTACTGGGGCCCAGCGGGAACAGAAGAGACCCAGTACTTC. Translated, it gives CASSYWGPAGTEETQYF.

The CDR3 reads CASSFTSGPTNYGYTF. The CDR3 DNA sequence: TGCGCCAGCAGCTTTACGTCAGGGCCGACTAACTATGGCTACACCTTC. This chain joins TRBV5-1 and TRBJ1-2; a possible D gene is TRBD1 (5 bases). The V gene's germline CDR1 is SGHRS and CDR2 YFSETQ. Between the trimmed V and J ends, which lost 2 bases and 0 bases, there was a span of 14 bases. This CDR3 has 16 residues.

The rearrangement links TRBV30 to TRBJ1-1; no clear D. The V gene's germline CDR1 is GTSNPN and CDR2 SVGIG (reference sequence). V was shortened by 5 bases and J by 7 bases, with 20 bases between the two germline ends. The CDR3 has 14 amino acids. CDR3 residues: CAWLLTGSVNEAFF. The CDR3 DNA reads TGTGCCTGGCTCTTAACCGGGTCCGTAAATGAAGCTTTCTTT.

The V call is TRBV6-5, the J call TRBJ1-5; the D is unclear. This CDR3 comprises 14 residues. V was shortened by 8 bases and J by 0 bases, with 11 bases between the two germline ends. Per the germline V gene, CDR1 is MNHEY and CDR2 is SVGAGI. CDR3 sequence (DNA): TGTGCCAGCGGAAGTCACAGTAGCAATCAGCCCCAGCATTTT. Protein: CASGSHSSNQPQHF.

The rearrangement joins TRBV27 to TRBJ2-1; 9 bases are a match to TRBD1. Germline V CDR1 and CDR2: MNHEY, SMNVEV (reference sequence). V was clipped by 4 bases and J by 4 bases; unmatched bases: 8. The CDR3 extends over 16 amino acids. The CDR3 sequence: CASSSLGTGRYNEQFF. CDR3 bases: TGTGCCAGCAGTTCCCTCGGGACAGGGAGGTACAATGAGCAGTTCTTC.

This sequence joins TRBV6-6 and TRBJ2-1, with D perhaps TRBD2 (6 bases). Trimming removed 6 bases at V and 0 bases at J, with 15 bases between. The germline V gene has CDR1 MNHNY and CDR2 SVGAGI (reference sequence). This CDR3 has 16 amino acids. The CDR3 loop reads CASSDFSGYSYNEQFF. CDR3 in DNA: TGTGCCAGCAGCGACTTTAGCGGCTACTCCTACAATGAGCAGTTCTTC.

V is TRBV3-1 (or the pseudogene TRBV3-2) and J is TRBJ2-7, with 9 bases aligning to TRBD1. CDR3 length equals 15 residues. Trimming cost V 4 bases and J 4 bases; bases outside gene matches: 8. Germline CDR1 is LGHDT and CDR2 is YNNKEL (reference sequence). CDR3 region: CASSLSPGQGYEQYF. The CDR3 region has the DNA TGTGCCAGCAGCCTTAGCCCGGGACAGGGATACGAGCAGTACTTC.

A single count supports this clone. The chain uses TRBV7-6 and TRBJ1-1, with D possibly being TRBD1 (5 bases). The CDR3 spans 14 residues. In germline, CDR1 is SGHVS, CDR2 FNYEAQ. Trimming stripped 5 bases from V and 3 bases from J, with 13 bases between. CDR3 sequence (DNA): TGTGCCAGCAGCGCCAGACCGGGGGACACTGAAGCTTTCTTT. Its protein product is CASSARPGDTEAFF.

The chain carries TRBV5-1 and TRBJ2-7; possible D gene TRBD1, 5 bases. Trimming removed 0 bases at V and 0 bases at J, with 13 bases between. This CDR3 is 16 amino acids long. The germline V gene encodes CDR1 SGHRS and CDR2 YFSETQ. CDR3: CASSLGPRQNSYEQYF. CDR3 DNA: TGCGCCAGCAGCTTGGGACCTAGACAGAACTCCTACGAGCAGTACTTC.

Note on this clone: This specimen includes other DNA sequences encoding the same CDR3. This chain links TRBV19 with TRBJ1-2; 8 bases fit TRBD1. J gave up 4 bases and V 5 bases, and 6 bases lay outside the gene matches. Looked up from germline, CDR1 is LNHDA and CDR2 is SQIVND (reference sequence). This CDR3 contains 14 residues. CDR3 loop: CASSPDRAGYGYTF. As DNA, the CDR3 is TGTGCCAGTAGTCCGGACAGGGCAGGCTATGGCTACACCTTC.

The chain is built from TRBV7-9 and TRBJ2-1; D unresolved. CDR3 length: 15 residues. V dropped 5 bases and J dropped 2 bases, with 13 bases sitting between them. The V gene's germline CDR1 is SEHNR and CDR2 FQNEAQ (reference sequence). CDR3 loop: CASSRLLNPYNEQFF. The CDR3 DNA reads as TGTGCCAGCAGCCGACTTCTAAATCCCTACAATGAGCAGTTCTTC.

The V call is TRBV19, the J call TRBJ2-1; 8 positions match TRBD2. Germline values: CDR1 LNHDA, CDR2 SQIVND (reference sequence). V shed 4 bases, J shed 4 bases, and the junction held 9 bases outside the gene matches. The CDR3 totals 16 residues. The CDR3 DNA sequence: TGTGCCAGTAGTACGCAAGCGGGAGCTGCGTACAATGAGCAGTTCTTC. Translation gives CASSTQAGAAYNEQFF.

V gene TRBV4-1 combines with J gene TRBJ1-2; 7 bases are a match to TRBD1. This CDR3 is 14 amino acids long. V dropped 2 bases and J dropped 8; count of bases not matched to a gene: 8. Germline CDR1 reads MGHRA; CDR2 reads YSYEKL. The CDR3 DNA follows: TGCGCCAGCAGCCAACCGACAGGGAGAAGCGGCTACACCTTC. Its translation: CASSQPTGRSGYTF.

The chain combines TRBV6-5 with TRBJ2-7; 8 nucleotides line up with TRBD1. CDR1 and CDR2 (germline): MNHEY, SVGAGI. CDR3 length: 15 residues. Trimming at V came to 6 bases and at J to 3 bases, leaving 10 bases not matched to a gene. This chain's CDR3 is CASSLPGTGHYEQYF. CDR3 sequence (DNA): TGTGCCAGCAGCCTACCCGGGACAGGTCACTACGAGCAGTACTTC.

The chain carries TRBV5-5 and TRBJ1-5; 7 bases align to TRBD1. The germline V gene encodes CDR1 SGHKS and CDR2 YYEKEE (reference sequence). There are 16 residues in the CDR3. V dropped 4 bases and J dropped 4; count of bases not matched to a gene: 11. The CDR3, as DNA: TGTGCCAGCAGCGCAATACAGGGGTCTGGGAATCAGCCCCAGCATTTT. The encoded protein is CASSAIQGSGNQPQHF. Filled out from reference TRBV5-5 and TRBJ1-5, the complete variable domain reads DAGVTQSPTHLIKTRGQQVTLRCSPISGHKSVSWYQQVLGQGPQFIFQYYEKEERGRGNFPDRFSARQFPNYSSELNVNALLLGDSALYLCASSAIQGSGNQPQHFGDGTRLSIL.